This paragraph reports one T cell receptor beta chain. Its antigen is as yet unknown. Measured with immunoSEQ multiplex PCR; TCRdb has only the in-frame clones, and not every one. The table has around 110,000 clones, roughly 87% seen once. The CDR3 length is 18 residues. Losses at the gene ends were 0 bases for V and 1 base for J; bases not matched to a gene: 6. Germline lookup yields CDR1 LGHDT and CDR2 YNNKEL (reference sequence). This sample stems from a study of T cell responses to AZD1222 COVID-19 vaccine. The study, taken as a whole, reports: A rise in Spike-specific TCR breadth and depth followed two AZD1222 doses. White British donors predominated, females outnumbered males, and clonal diversity was possibly underestimated.

The input for sequencing was peripheral blood, taken on day 0 of AZD1222 vaccination. The chain links TRBV3-1 (or the pseudogene TRBV3-2) to TRBJ2-5; 12 positions match TRBD2. The clonotype comes from an adult in good health. In DNA form, the CDR3 reads TGTGCCAGCAGCCAAGATCAGGGACTAGCGGGCCGCCAAGAGACCCAGTACTTC. It codes for CASSQDQGLAGRQETQYF.